This TCR beta chain came from a study of cytomegalovirus exposure and HLA in healthy donors. Findings of the study overall: Researchers reported in a later analysis that a missense DCLRE1C variant was tied to TCR beta V- and J-gene trimming. Sequencing artifact likely explains a cluster of highly shared sequence variants.

PCR amplification relied on 60 Vbeta primers (plus 13 Jbeta primers). Profiled with immunoSEQ multiplex PCR; TCRdb holds only in-frame clones, not every one. The table has under 200,000 clones, over 9.5% seen once. CDR1 and CDR2 (germline): SGHVS, FNYEAQ. The CDR3 is made up of 14 amino acids. The V gene lost 0 bases and the J gene lost 11 bases, with 14 bases spanning the gap. In the case of this clone: Its antigen is not identified.

This TCR derives from a man aged 50-59 years in good health and CMV-seropositive. Sequencing was performed on PBMCs. The chain is built from TRBV7-6 and TRBJ1-5; D is possibly TRBD1 (5 bases). The CDR3 DNA follows: TGTGCCAGCAGCTTAGCTGACAGATCTTCAGCCCAGCATTTT. Encoded protein: CASSLADRSSAQHF.